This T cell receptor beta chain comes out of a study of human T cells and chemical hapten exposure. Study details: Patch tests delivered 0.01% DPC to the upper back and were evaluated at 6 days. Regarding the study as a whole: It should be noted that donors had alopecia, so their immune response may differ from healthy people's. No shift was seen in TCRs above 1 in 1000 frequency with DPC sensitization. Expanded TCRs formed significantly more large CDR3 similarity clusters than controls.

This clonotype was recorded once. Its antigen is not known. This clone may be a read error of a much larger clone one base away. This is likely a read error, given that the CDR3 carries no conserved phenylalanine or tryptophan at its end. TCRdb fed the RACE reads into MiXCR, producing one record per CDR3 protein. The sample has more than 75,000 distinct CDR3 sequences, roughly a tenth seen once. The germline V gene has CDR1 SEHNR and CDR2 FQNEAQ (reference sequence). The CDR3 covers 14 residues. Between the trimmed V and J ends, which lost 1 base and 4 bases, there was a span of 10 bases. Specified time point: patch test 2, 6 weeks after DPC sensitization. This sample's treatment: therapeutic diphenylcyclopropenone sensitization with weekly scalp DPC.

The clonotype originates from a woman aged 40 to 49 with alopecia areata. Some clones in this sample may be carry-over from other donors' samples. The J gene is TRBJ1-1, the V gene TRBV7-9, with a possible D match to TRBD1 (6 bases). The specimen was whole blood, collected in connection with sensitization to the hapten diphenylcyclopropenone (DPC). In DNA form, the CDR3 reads TGTGCCAGCAGCTTAGACAGGGCCTCCACTGAAGCTTTCTCT. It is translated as CASSLDRASTEAFS.